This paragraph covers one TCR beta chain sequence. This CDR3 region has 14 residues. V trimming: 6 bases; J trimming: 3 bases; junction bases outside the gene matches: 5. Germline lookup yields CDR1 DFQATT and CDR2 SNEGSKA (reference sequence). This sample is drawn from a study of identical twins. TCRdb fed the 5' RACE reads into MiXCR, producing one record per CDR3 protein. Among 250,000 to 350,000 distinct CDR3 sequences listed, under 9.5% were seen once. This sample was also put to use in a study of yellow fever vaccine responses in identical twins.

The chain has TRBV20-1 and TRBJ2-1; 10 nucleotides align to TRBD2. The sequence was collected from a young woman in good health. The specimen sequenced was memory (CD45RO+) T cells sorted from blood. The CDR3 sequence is CSAPSGGDYNEQFF. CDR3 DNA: TGCAGTGCCCCTAGCGGGGGAGACTACAATGAGCAGTTCTTC.